Presented here are 7 T cell receptor beta chains from one specimen sequenced in a study of STAT3 mutations in large granular lymphocyte leukemia. Data came from immunoSEQ multiplex PCR; TCRdb stores just in-frame clones and leaves some out. The sample has 30,000 to 35,000 clones, 70% to 80% seen once. Overall study results and limits: At least one immunodominant TCR beta clonotype appeared in every T-cell large granular lymphocyte leukemia patient.

These receptors are not linked to any known antigen. Input material: peripheral blood mononuclear cells. These receptors came from a woman aged 45-65 years with T-cell large granular lymphocyte leukemia. Some clones in this sample may be carry-over from other donors' samples.

The chain employs TRBV18 and TRBJ2-7, with 10 bases identical to TRBD1. Germline values: CDR1 KGHSH, CDR2 LQKENI. The CDR3 totals 20 residues. The V and J ends lost 1 base and 1 base, in that order; junction bases with no gene match: 16. CDR3 loop: CASSPLPGQGTSLRSYEQYF. In DNA, the CDR3 is TGTGCCAGCTCACCACTACCGGGACAGGGGACTAGTCTTAGGTCCTACGAGCAGTACTTC. The whole variable domain, remainder taken from reference TRBV18 and TRBJ2-7, is NAGVMQNPRHLVRRRGQEARLRCSPMKGHSHVYWYRQLPEEGLKFMVYLQKENIIDESGMPKERFSAEFPKEGPSILRIQQVVRGDSAAYFCASSPLPGQGTSLRSYEQYFGPGTRLTVT.

This rearrangement joins TRBV28 to TRBJ2-7, with 9 bases aligning to TRBD1. V lost 6 bases to trimming and J lost 1 base; unmatched junction nucleotides: 7. The CDR3 covers 15 residues. Germline V gene data show CDR1 as MDHEN and CDR2 as SYDVKM. CDR3 loop: CASRQTTGGSYEQYF. In DNA form, the CDR3 reads TGTGCCAGCAGGCAGACGACAGGGGGGTCCTACGAGCAGTACTTC.

The rearrangement joins TRBV5-1 to TRBJ1-5, with 8 bases aligning to TRBD1. There are 15 residues in the CDR3. With 0 bases clipped from V and 4 bases from J, the junction kept 3 bases outside the gene matches. Germline assignment: CDR1 SGHRS and CDR2 YFSETQ. CDR3 sequence reads: CASSLAGTGNQPQHF. The CDR3 DNA follows: TGCGCCAGCAGCTTGGCCGGGACAGGAAATCAGCCCCAGCATTTT.

The chain uses TRBV5-1 and TRBJ2-1; TRBD2 matches 10 bases. CDR3 length: 15 residues. Unmatched junction bases numbered 9, after V lost 4 bases and J lost 8 bases. Germline V lookup: CDR1 SGHRS, CDR2 YFSETQ. The CDR3 bases are TGCGCCAGCAGCCTAACTAGCGGGATTGGGCATGAGCAGTTCTTC. Its translation: CASSLTSGIGHEQFF.

The CDR3 loop is CASFSGGSQRELFF. The CDR3 DNA reads as TGTGCCAGTTTTAGCGGGGGATCCCAGCGGGAGCTGTTTTTT. The chain couples TRBV28 to TRBJ2-2, with 9 bases that match TRBD2. V lost 9 bases, J lost 9 bases, and 11 bases stayed unmatched. Germline values: CDR1 MDHEN, CDR2 SYDVKM. There are 14 residues in the CDR3. Supplemented by reference TRBV28 and TRBJ2-2, the full variable domain reads DVKVTQSSRYLVKRTGEKVFLECVQDMDHENMFWYRQDPGLGLRLIYFSYDVKMKEKGDIPEGYSVSREKKERFSLILESASTNQTSMYLCASFSGGSQRELFFGEGSRLTVL.

As to this clone: This specimen includes other DNA sequences encoding the same CDR3. The chain couples TRBV13 to TRBJ2-7; 9 positions match TRBD2. Losses at the gene ends were 5 bases for V and 0 bases for J; bases not matched to a gene: 2. The CDR3 contains 14 residues. Germline V gene data show CDR1 as PRHDT and CDR2 as FYEKMQ (reference sequence). CDR3 nucleotides: TGTGCCAGCAGCCTTAGCGGGAGCTCCTACGAGCAGTACTTC. Protein: CASSLSGSSYEQYF.

DNA of the CDR3: TGTGCCAGCTCACCACGACCGAACGCCTACGAGCAGTACTTC. Translated: CASSPRPNAYEQYF. The chain combines TRBV18 with TRBJ2-7, with D unclear. Germline lookup yields CDR1 KGHSH and CDR2 LQKENI. The CDR3 spans 14 residues. Trimming stripped 1 base from V and 2 bases from J, with 9 bases between.